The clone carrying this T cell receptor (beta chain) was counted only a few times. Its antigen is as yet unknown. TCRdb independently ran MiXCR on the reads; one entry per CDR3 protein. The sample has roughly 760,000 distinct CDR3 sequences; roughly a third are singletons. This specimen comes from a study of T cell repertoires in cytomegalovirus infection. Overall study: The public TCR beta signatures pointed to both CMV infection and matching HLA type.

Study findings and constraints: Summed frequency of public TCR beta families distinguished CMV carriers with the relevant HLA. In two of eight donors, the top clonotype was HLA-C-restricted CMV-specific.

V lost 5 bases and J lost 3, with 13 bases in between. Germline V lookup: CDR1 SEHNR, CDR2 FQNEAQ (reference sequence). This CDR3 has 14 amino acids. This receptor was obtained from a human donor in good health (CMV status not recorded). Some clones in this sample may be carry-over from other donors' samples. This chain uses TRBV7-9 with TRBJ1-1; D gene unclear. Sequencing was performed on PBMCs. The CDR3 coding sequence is TGTGCCAGCAGCGGCGAGACGAAGGACACTGAAGCTTTCTTT. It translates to CASSGETKDTEAFF.